The clone carrying this T cell receptor beta chain appeared once. The data were obtained in a study of PD-L1 blockade in urothelial cancer. On the study more broadly: Enrolled patients had been treated previously with 0 to 3 chemotherapy regimens. A median of about 140,000 T cells was found in the blood samples. Analyses were performed on blood at 3 weeks after treatment start (the second dose) and at 6 weeks.

There are 16 residues in the CDR3. CDR1 is MNHEY and CDR2 is SMNVEV in the germline V gene (reference sequence). Trimming pared 7 bases from V and 0 bases from J, leaving 13 bases between. The time point denotes: peripheral blood 6 weeks after treatment start. Spike-ins of synthetic TCR analog templates went into each PCR. The data were produced by immunoSEQ multiplex PCR, yet TCRdb's version contains in-frame clones alone and is incomplete. Of 45,000 to 60,000 clones in the sample, more than 70% were seen once. This sample comprised PBMCs, obtained around atezolizumab (anti-PD-L1) treatment. The J gene is TRBJ2-6, the V gene TRBV27; D might be TRBD2 (5 bases). The TCR comes from a man in his 60s with urothelial cancer. DNA for the CDR3: TGTGCCAGCAAGGGCGGGTCTTACTCTGGGGCCAACGTCCTGACTTTC. Translated, it gives CASKGGSYSGANVLTF.